This entry is about one T cell receptor beta chain. Its antigen is unknown. Other DNA sequences in the sample encode the same CDR3. These data belong to a study of beta chain features in type 1 diabetes. Regarding the study as a whole: Small HLA sub-analyses could not settle whether HLA shapes TCRB rearrangement.

Germline CDR1 SGHRS, CDR2 YFSETQ. V shed 0 bases and J shed 4 bases, with 8 bases lying between them. CDR3 length: 13 residues. What was sequenced were expressed TCRB transcripts, since all of the isolated RNA had been reverse transcribed. Method: immunoSEQ multiplex PCR; TCRdb's copy keeps in-frame clones and lacks some. The table has 200,000 to 250,000 clones, about 63% seen once. Sequenced material: naive CD4+ T cells from blood. The source is a man younger than 40 in good health. This chain uses TRBV5-1 with TRBJ2-7, with D hard to call. In nucleotides, the CDR3 is TGCGCCAGCAGCTTGGAAGGTGGTTACGAGCAGTACTTC. Its protein is CASSLEGGYEQYF.